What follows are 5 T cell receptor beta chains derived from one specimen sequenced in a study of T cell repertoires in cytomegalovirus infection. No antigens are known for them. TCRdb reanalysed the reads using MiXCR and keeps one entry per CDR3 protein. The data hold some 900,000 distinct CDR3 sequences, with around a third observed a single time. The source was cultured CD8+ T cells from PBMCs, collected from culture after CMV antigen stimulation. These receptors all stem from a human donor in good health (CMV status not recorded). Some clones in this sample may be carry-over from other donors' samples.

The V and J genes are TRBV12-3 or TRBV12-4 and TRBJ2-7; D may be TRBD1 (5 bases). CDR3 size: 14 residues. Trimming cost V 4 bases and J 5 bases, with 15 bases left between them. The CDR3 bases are TGTGCCAGCAGTTACACAGGCGGAACCAACGAGCAGTACTTC. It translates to CASSYTGGTNEQYF.

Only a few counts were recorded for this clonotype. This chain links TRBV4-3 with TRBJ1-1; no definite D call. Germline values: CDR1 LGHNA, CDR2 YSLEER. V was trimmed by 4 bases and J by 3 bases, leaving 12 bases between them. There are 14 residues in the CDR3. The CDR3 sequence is CASSPQSRYTEAFF. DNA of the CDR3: TGCGCCAGCAGCCCACAGTCGCGATACACTGAAGCTTTCTTT.

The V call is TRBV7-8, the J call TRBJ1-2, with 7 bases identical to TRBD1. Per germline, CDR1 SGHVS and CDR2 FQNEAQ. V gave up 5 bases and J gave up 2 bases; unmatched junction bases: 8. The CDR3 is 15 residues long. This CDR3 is CASSQIDRVNYGYTF. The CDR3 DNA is TGTGCCAGCAGCCAAATTGACAGGGTCAACTATGGCTACACCTTC.

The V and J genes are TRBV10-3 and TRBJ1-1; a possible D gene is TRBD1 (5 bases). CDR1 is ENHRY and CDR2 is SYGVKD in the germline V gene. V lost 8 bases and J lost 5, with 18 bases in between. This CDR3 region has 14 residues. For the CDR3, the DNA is TGTGCCATCGCGGGCGGTCCCCCAGGGACTGAAGCTTTCTTT. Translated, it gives CAIAGGPPGTEAFF.

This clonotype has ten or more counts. The CDR3 region has the DNA TGTGCCAGCAGCCAAGTTGAGAGGAGTACGCAGTATTTT. Its protein product is CASSQVERSTQYF. The chain employs TRBV14 and TRBJ2-3; D gene unclear. Trimming took 1 base from V and 8 from J, leaving 10 bases between them. The CDR3 covers 13 residues. Germline values: CDR1 SGHDN, CDR2 FVKESK.